The present T cell receptor beta chain was sequenced within a study of PD-1 blockade in classical Hodgkin lymphoma. Germline CDR1 reads SGHNT; CDR2 reads YYREEE (reference sequence). There are 15 residues in the CDR3. Trimming removed 6 bases from V and 7 bases from J; junction bases left unmatched: 13. Findings and caveats of the study: Complete responders entered with baseline diversity on par with newly diagnosed patients, the results showed. Possible causes of repertoire differences, disease activity or prior therapy, remain undefined. It was reported that newly diagnosed patients had less baseline TCR diversity than healthy donors. By C4D1, diversity of CD4+ TCRs had risen significantly, whereas that of CD8+ TCRs had not.

Sequencing used immunoSEQ multiplex PCR; TCRdb keeps in-frame clones, though not all of them. The sample carries approximately 90,000 clones, over 80% recorded once. Indicated time point: cycle 4 day 1 (C4D1), after more than 5 weeks of nivolumab. Every patient experienced relapse after autologous stem cell transplantation, and brentuximab vedotin exposure varied. As to this clone: Antigen: not known.

The sample in question was peripheral blood mononuclear cells (PBMCs), obtained before the fourth cycle of nivolumab. This chain uses TRBV5-4 with TRBJ1-2; 9 bases line up with TRBD1. The receptor was isolated from a human donor with classical Hodgkin lymphoma. The CDR3 coding sequence is TGTGCCAGCATCACAACCGGGACAGGGACCGCTGGCTACACCTTC. This sequence encodes CASITTGTGTAGYTF.